The 14 T cell receptor beta chains presented below share a single source sample, sequenced in a study of blood T cells in healthy people across ages. A second PCR of 7 to 11 cycles used a sample-barcoded 5' primer and a J-beta primer mix. TCRdb passed the 5' RACE reads through MiXCR, listing each CDR3 protein once. This table has 600,000 to 850,000 distinct CDR3 sequences, roughly 25% appearing once. The same sample was also studied in work on T cells of mothers and their children.

The source material was blood. These receptors were taken from a boy aged 10-17 years in good health.

This clonotype has just a few counts. In DNA form, the CDR3 reads TGCAGTGCTAGAGGAGGGAGCTCTAGCACAGATACGCAGTATTTT. As protein: CSARGGSSSTDTQYF. The J gene is TRBJ2-3, the V gene TRBV20-1; maybe TRBD2 (5 bases). The CDR3 runs 15 residues. Trimming took off 1 base at V and 0 bases at J, with 11 bases between the two ends. Looked up from germline, CDR1 is DFQATT and CDR2 is SNEGSKA (reference sequence).

The rearrangement uses TRBV29-1 and TRBJ2-2; 14 positions agree with TRBD2. Trimming cost V 7 bases and J 6 bases; bases outside gene matches: 10. The germline V gene encodes CDR1 SQVTM and CDR2 ANQGSEA. The CDR3 is 16 residues long. CDR3 region: CSAPDPGLAGAGELFF. CDR3 nucleotide sequence: TGCAGCGCCCCAGACCCGGGACTAGCGGGGGCCGGGGAGCTGTTTTTT.

This clonotype has just a few counts. J is TRBJ1-2 and V is TRBV12-3 or TRBV12-4; no clear D gene. CDR3 length equals 13 residues. Trimming took 3 bases from V and 6 from J, leaving 11 bases between them. Written as DNA, the CDR3 is TGTGCCAGCAGTTTGGGTGAGAACCATGGCTACACCTTC. It translates to CASSLGENHGYTF.

This clonotype was picked up a small number of times. This chain links TRBV29-1 with TRBJ1-1; D might be TRBD1 (6 bases). Trimming shortened V by 5 bases and J by 0 bases, and 16 bases separated the two germline ends. This CDR3 comprises 15 residues. Germline CDR1 is SQVTM and CDR2 is ANQGSEA. This CDR3 is CSVNGLGAMNTEAFF. Written as DNA, the CDR3 is TGCAGCGTTAATGGGTTGGGGGCTATGAACACTGAAGCTTTCTTT.

Only a few counts were recorded for this clonotype. The chain employs TRBV9 and TRBJ2-5; D possibly matches TRBD1 or TRBD2 (7 bases each). The DNA end lines up better with TRBJ2-1; the J call may be wrong. Germline V gives CDR1 SGDLS, CDR2 YYNGEE. The CDR3 totals 13 residues. In DNA, the CDR3 is TGTGCCAGCAGCGGACAGGGAGGGAGTGAGCAGTTCTTC. Encoded protein: CASSGQGGSEQFF.

The V gene is TRBV6-5, the J gene TRBJ1-4; tentatively, D is TRBD1 (6 bases). CDR3 length: 15 amino acids. The germline gives CDR1 MNHEY, CDR2 SVGAGI. Trimming removed 2 bases at V and 0 bases at J, with 7 bases between. CDR3 loop: CASSYAGATNEKLFF. In DNA form, the CDR3 reads TGTGCCAGCAGTTACGCAGGGGCAACTAATGAAAAACTGTTTTTT.

This clonotype was counted between two and nine times. The chain employs TRBV5-5 and TRBJ2-7; D unclear. Trimming removed 5 bases from V and 1 base from J, with 10 bases in between. Germline CDR1 is SGHKS and CDR2 is YYEKEE (reference sequence). CDR3 length equals 13 residues. Here the CDR3 reads CASSEMPSYEQYF. CDR3 coding DNA: TGTGCCAGCAGTGAAATGCCTTCCTACGAGCAGTACTTC.

In this sample, this clonotype turned up a few times. The J gene is TRBJ1-1, the V gene TRBV29-1, with D perhaps matching TRBD1 (5 bases). Deletions cut 6 bases from V and 3 bases from J, with 17 bases between. The germline CDR1 and CDR2 sequences are SQVTM and ANQGSEA. The CDR3 is made up of 14 amino acids. CDR3 sequence reads: CSVALQADHTEAFF. For the CDR3, the DNA is TGCAGCGTGGCTTTACAGGCGGACCACACTGAAGCTTTCTTT.

This sequence joins TRBV5-5 and TRBJ2-3; the D gene is possibly TRBD1 (6 bases). V gave up 4 bases and J gave up 4 bases, with 19 bases separating them. CDR3 length equals 16 residues. From germline, CDR1 is SGHKS and CDR2 YYEKEE (reference sequence). The CDR3 DNA follows: TGTGCCAGCAGCCAAAGGGCAGGGGATGTCGCAGATACGCAGTATTTT. Protein sequence: CASSQRAGDVADTQYF.

This clonotype was observed a few times. V usage is TRBV15 and J usage is TRBJ2-5; perhaps TRBD1 as D (5 bases). The J call may be in error: the DNA end matches TRBJ2-7 better. The CDR3 loop spans 15 amino acids. Germline loops: CDR1 LNHNV, CDR2 YYDKDF (reference sequence). CDR3 residues: CATSIFQGSLNEQYF. CDR3 DNA sequence: TGTGCCACCAGCATTTTTCAGGGATCCTTAAACGAGCAGTACTTC.

Remarks on this clonotype: Compared with germline, one end of the junction differs, possibly owing to a read error. J is TRBJ1-2 and V is TRBV2, with D possibly TRBD1 on 6 matching bases. Germline V gives CDR1 SNHLY, CDR2 FYNNEI. The CDR3 totals 13 residues. This chain's CDR3 is CASSESGGYGHTF. In DNA form, the CDR3 reads TGTGCCAGCAGTGAATCCGGGGGCTATGGCCACACCTTC. Full variable domain (outside the CDR3, taken from reference TRBV2 and TRBJ1-2): EPEVTQTPSHQVTQMGQEVILRCVPISNHLYFYWYRQILGQKVEFLVSFYNNEISEKSEIFDDQFSVERPDGSNFTLKIRSTKLEDSAMYFCASSESGGYGHTFGSGTRLTVV.

V and J are TRBV2 and TRBJ1-2; TRBD1 might be the D (5 bases). The V and J ends lost 9 bases and 0 bases respectively, with 14 bases between them. Germline values: CDR1 SNHLY, CDR2 FYNNEI. The length of the CDR3 is 14 residues. The CDR3 region has the DNA TGTGCCAGTGGGCCTCAAGGGGCTAACTATGGCTACACCTTC. As protein: CASGPQGANYGYTF.

This clonotype occurred a few times. The V and J genes are TRBV6-2 or TRBV6-3 and TRBJ2-7; D gene ambiguous. The CDR3 sequence is 16 residues long. The V and J ends lost 1 base and 2 bases respectively, with 15 bases between them. Germline loops: CDR1 MNHEY, CDR2 SVGEGT. CDR3 DNA sequence: TGTGCCAGCAGTTACTTCCTACAGATTTCAACCTACGAGCAGTACTTC. Residues: CASSYFLQISTYEQYF.

V gene TRBV12-3 or TRBV12-4 combines with J gene TRBJ2-1; the match to TRBD1 covers 8 bases. Near its end, the DNA agrees better with TRBJ2-7, so the J call may be wrong. The CDR3 is made up of 15 amino acids. In DNA form, the CDR3 reads TGTGCCAGCAGTTTATTGCAGGGGGCCACCTACGAGCAGTACTTC. Protein: CASSLLQGATYEQYF.